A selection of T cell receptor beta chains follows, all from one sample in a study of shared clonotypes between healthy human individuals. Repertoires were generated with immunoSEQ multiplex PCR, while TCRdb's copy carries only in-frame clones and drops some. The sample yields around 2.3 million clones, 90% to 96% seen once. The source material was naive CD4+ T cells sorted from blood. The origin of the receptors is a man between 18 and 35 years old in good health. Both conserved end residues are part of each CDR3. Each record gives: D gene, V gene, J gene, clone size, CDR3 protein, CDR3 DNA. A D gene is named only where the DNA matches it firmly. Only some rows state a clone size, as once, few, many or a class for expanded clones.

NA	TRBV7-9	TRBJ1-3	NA	CASSLVMVDGNTIYF	TGTGCCAGCAGCTTAGTGATGGTAGATGGAAACACCATATATTTT
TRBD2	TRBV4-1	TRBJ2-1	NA	CASSQEGTSGNEQFF	TGCGCCAGCAGCCAAGAGGGGACTAGCGGGAATGAGCAGTTCTTC
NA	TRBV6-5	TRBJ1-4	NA	CATRSGVGVREKLFF	TGTGCCACCCGGAGCGGGGTAGGTGTCCGGGAAAAACTGTTTTTT
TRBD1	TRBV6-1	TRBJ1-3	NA	CASSEGTGLLRTGNTIYF	TGTGCCAGCAGTGAGGGGACAGGCTTATTAAGGACTGGAAACACCATATATTTT
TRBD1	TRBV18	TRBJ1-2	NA	CASSPWTGANANYGYTF	TGTGCCAGCTCACCATGGACAGGGGCTAATGCTAACTATGGCTACACCTTC
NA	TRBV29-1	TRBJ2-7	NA	CSVEWAGRYYEQYF	TGCAGCGTTGAATGGGCAGGGCGGTACTACGAGCAGTACTTC
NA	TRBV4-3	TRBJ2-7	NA	CASSQDLSATYEQYF	TGCGCCAGCAGCCAAGACCTCTCGGCCACCTACGAGCAGTACTTC
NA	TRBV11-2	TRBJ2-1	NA	CASSLVPTHTNEQFF	TGTGCCAGCAGCTTAGTCCCGACTCATACCAATGAGCAGTTCTTC
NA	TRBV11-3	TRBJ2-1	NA	CASSLFSPPGAQFF	TGTGCCAGCAGCTTGTTTAGCCCCCCAGGGGCACAGTTCTTC
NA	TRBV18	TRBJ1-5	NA	CASSPRADSNQPQHF	TGTGCCAGCTCACCCCGGGCCGATAGCAATCAGCCCCAGCATTTT
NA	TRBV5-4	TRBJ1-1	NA	CASSLYLGAVSAFF	TGTGCCAGCAGCTTGTACTTAGGGGCTGTGAGTGCTTTCTTT
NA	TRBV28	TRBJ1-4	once	CASSFYEKLFF	TGTGCCAGCAGTTTTTATGAAAAACTGTTTTTT
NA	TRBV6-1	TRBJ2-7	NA	CASQQGGASYEQYF	TGTGCCAGCCAACAGGGAGGTGCCTCCTACGAGCAGTACTTC
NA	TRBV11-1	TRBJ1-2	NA	CASSPQGDGYTF	TGTGCCAGCTCCCCCCAAGGGGATGGCTACACCTTC
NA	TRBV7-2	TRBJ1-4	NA	CASSFLRGGSDEKLFF	TGTGCCAGCAGTTTTCTTCGCGGGGGGAGCGATGAAAAACTGTTTTTT
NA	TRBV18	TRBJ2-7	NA	CASSPSATGEQYF	TGTGCCAGCTCACCATCGGCCACGGGAGAGCAGTACTTC
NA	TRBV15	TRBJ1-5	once	CATSRDGPGSNQPQHF	TGTGCCACCAGCAGAGATGGGCCAGGGAGCAATCAGCCCCAGCATTTT
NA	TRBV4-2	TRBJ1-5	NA	CASSPMDSNQPQHF	TGTGCCAGCAGCCCCATGGACAGCAATCAGCCCCAGCATTTT